These T cell receptor beta chains were read from a single sample in a study of human T cells and chemical hapten exposure. TCRdb reprocessed the RACE reads with MiXCR, giving one entry per CDR3 protein. The top ten clones hold 0.9% to 0.95% of a sample with 95,000 to 150,000 distinct CDR3 sequences, approximately 13% of them seen once. This material consisted of whole blood, taken in connection with sensitization to the hapten diphenylcyclopropenone (DPC). These receptors were collected from a man in his late teens or twenties with alopecia areata. Some clones in this sample may be carry-over from other donors' samples. Each CDR3 is given with its conserved first and last residue. The D gene is left open where the match is weak. The size field is filled for only some rows; it gives once, few, many or a size class.

j_call cdr3_length d_call clone_size v_call cdr3_nt cdr3_aa
TRBJ2-7 12 NA NA TRBV6-6 TGTGCCAGCAGTTACAGGACCTACGAGCAGTACTTC CASSYRTYEQYF
TRBJ2-7 12 NA few TRBV10-3 TGTGCCATCAGTGGGACAGCATACGAGCAGTACTTC CAISGTAYEQYF
TRBJ2-5 18 NA NA TRBV14 TGTGCCAGCAGCCAAGATTTATTACCGGGGACCATTCAAGAGACCCAGTACTTC CASSQDLLPGTIQETQYF
TRBJ1-1 13 NA NA TRBV10-3 TGTGCCATCAGTGGATATCGGGGGACTGAAGCTTTCTTT CAISGYRGTEAFF
TRBJ2-5 14 TRBD1 few TRBV29-1 TGCAGCGCAGGACAGGGGGGCAATAGAGAGACCCAGTACTTC CSAGQGGNRETQYF
TRBJ2-5 16 TRBD1 NA TRBV19 TGTGCCAGTAGTATAGCCGGGACAGGTGGGCTGGAGACCCAGTACTTC CASSIAGTGGLETQYF
TRBJ2-5 15 TRBD2 few TRBV29-1 TGCAGCGTCCGGACTAGCGTGACCGTCTGGGAGACCCAGTACTTC CSVRTSVTVWETQYF
TRBJ2-1 17 NA NA TRBV12-2 TGTGCAAGTCGCTCAAATCATAGCGGGGGGGCCTACAATGAGCAGTTCTTC CASRSNHSGGAYNEQFF
TRBJ2-3 15 TRBD1 few TRBV2 TGTGCCAGCAGCCCACAGGGGATGGGCACAGATACGCAGTATTTT CASSPQGMGTDTQYF
TRBJ1-3 14 NA many TRBV7-2 TGTGCCAGCAGCCGACACAACTCTGGAAACACCATATATTTT CASSRHNSGNTIYF
TRBJ1-6 13 NA NA TRBV7-3 TGTGCCTCCAACAGGCGGAATAATTCACCCCTCCACTTT CASNRRNNSPLHF
TRBJ1-2 15 NA few TRBV5-5 TGTGCCAGCAGCCACCCGCCCCGGTCCGAGTATGGCTACACCTTC CASSHPPRSEYGYTF
TRBJ2-1 16 TRBD2 NA TRBV29-1 TGCAGCGTCGGCCAACTAGCGGGGGGTAGCGGTAATGAGCAGTTCTTC CSVGQLAGGSGNEQFF
TRBJ1-1 16 TRBD1 NA TRBV6-5 TGTGCCAGCAGTTACGGGACAGGGATCATGGGGACTGAAGCTTTCTTT CASSYGTGIMGTEAFF
TRBJ2-7 12 NA NA TRBV28 TGTGCCAGCAGGGAAGGGGGAGGGGAGCAGTACTTC CASREGGGEQYF
TRBJ1-1 15 NA few TRBV5-8 TGTGCCAGCAGCTTGGTTGGGCTGATGAACACTGAAGCTTTCTTT CASSLVGLMNTEAFF
TRBJ1-1 13 NA few TRBV27 TGTGCCAGCAGTTTATCGGCGAACACTGAAGCTTTCTTT CASSLSANTEAFF
TRBJ2-5 12 NA few TRBV12-3/TRBV12-4 TGTGCCAGCAGTCTGGGACCGGAGACCCAGTACTTC CASSLGPETQYF
TRBJ2-1 14 TRBD2 NA TRBV12-3/TRBV12-4 TGTGCCAGCATAGCGGGGGGAGGGGTGAATGAGCAGTTCTTC CASIAGGGVNEQFF
TRBJ2-5 16 TRBD2 few TRBV4-3 TGCGCCAGCAGCCAAGATCCTAGCGGGGGGGCAGAGACCCAGTACTTC CASSQDPSGGAETQYF
TRBJ2-3 15 NA NA TRBV9 TGTGCCAGCAGCGTAGACAACGGGGGGCCGTATACGCAGTATTTT CASSVDNGGPYTQYF
TRBJ2-4 18 NA few TRBV11-2 TGTGCCAGCAGCTTAATTTACCTTCCGACATTAGCCAAAAACATTCAGTACTTC CASSLIYLPTLAKNIQYF
TRBJ1-2 13 NA NA TRBV18 TGTGCCAGCTCACCAGACAGCGGCTATGGCTACACCTTC CASSPDSGYGYTF
TRBJ1-4 15 NA few TRBV27 TGTGCCAGCAGTCCCGGAGAGGTTAATGTGGAAAAACTGTTTTTT CASSPGEVNVEKLFF
TRBJ1-3 12 NA few TRBV3-1 TGTGCCAGCAGCCAGTCTGGAAACACCATATATTTT CASSQSGNTIYF
TRBJ1-1 15 NA NA TRBV12-3/TRBV12-4 TGTGCCAGCAGTTATGGAGGGACCCAAGGGACTGAAGCTTTCTTT CASSYGGTQGTEAFF
TRBJ1-5 18 NA once TRBV12-2 TGTGCAAGTCGCCCCCTAGTAGATGACAGAGTTAGCAATCAGCCCCAGCATTTT CASRPLVDDRVSNQPQHF
TRBJ2-1 13 NA few TRBV10-3 TGTGCCATCAGCCGGACCGCCGGCAGTGAGCAGTTCTTC CAISRTAGSEQFF
TRBJ1-1 13 NA many TRBV3-1 TGTGCCAGCAGCTTTACAGGGAACACTGAAGCTTTCTTT CASSFTGNTEAFF
TRBJ1-1 14 NA few TRBV4-2 TGTGCCAGCAGCCAAGAGCGGAACGCCCTTGAAGCTTTCTTT CASSQERNALEAFF
TRBJ2-1 17 TRBD2 NA TRBV6-5 TGTGCCAGCAGTTACTCCCCAGCGGGGGGGCCCTACAACGAGCAGTTCTTC CASSYSPAGGPYNEQFF
TRBJ2-7 13 NA few TRBV7-2 TGTGCCAGCAGCTCGACCCAGGGGAACGAGCAGTACTTC CASSSTQGNEQYF
TRBJ1-2 13 NA NA TRBV6-5 TGTGCCAACCGACAGCGGACTAACTATGGCTACACCTTC CANRQRTNYGYTF
TRBJ1-5 13 TRBD1 once TRBV29-1 TGCAGCGTTATCGGGACAGTGGATCAGCCCCAGCATTTT CSVIGTVDQPQHF
TRBJ1-1 11 NA many TRBV29-1 TGCAGCGTCGCCGGACAGTACGAAGCTTTCTTT CSVAGQYEAFF
TRBJ2-1 16 TRBD1 few TRBV6-2/TRBV6-3 TGTGCCAGCAGTTACTCGAAGGACAGGGGAAGTAATGAGCAGTTCTTC CASSYSKDRGSNEQFF
TRBJ2-1 16 TRBD2 NA TRBV28 TGTGCCAGCAGTTTTTCCCCCAGCGGGGCCCACAATGAGCAGTTCTTC CASSFSPSGAHNEQFF
TRBJ2-7 14 NA few TRBV18 TGTGCCAGCTCACCGGGGGGTCGGGTCAACGAGCAGTACTTC CASSPGGRVNEQYF
TRBJ1-1 15 NA many TRBV28 TGTGCCAGCAGTCCCCCTGGGGGGGTTGGAACTGAAGCTTTCTTT CASSPPGGVGTEAFF
TRBJ1-4 15 TRBD1 few TRBV4-3 TGCGCCAGCAGCCAAGACAGGGGGCTTACCGAAAAACTGTTTTTT CASSQDRGLTEKLFF
TRBJ1-1 13 NA few TRBV12-3/TRBV12-4 TGTGCCAGCAGTTTTATAGGGGGAACTGAAGCTTTCTTT CASSFIGGTEAFF
TRBJ1-2 13 NA NA TRBV6-4 TGTGCCAGCAGTCCGGACACCAACTATGGCTACACCTTC CASSPDTNYGYTF
TRBJ2-7 14 NA few TRBV29-1 TGCAGCGTTGTTGGAAAACTTAGTGTCAACGAGCAGTACTTC CSVVGKLSVNEQYF
TRBJ2-3 13 NA many TRBV7-9 TGTGCCAGCAGCTTATCCTCCAAGGATACGCAGTATTTT CASSLSSKDTQYF
TRBJ2-7 12 TRBD2 few TRBV7-9 TGTGCCAGCAGCTTCCATAGCGGGGAACAGTACTTC CASSFHSGEQYF
TRBJ2-1 15 TRBD2 NA TRBV12-3/TRBV12-4 TGTGCCAGCAGTCCCGGACTAGCGGGATGCAATGAGCAGTTCTTC CASSPGLAGCNEQFF
TRBJ1-2 15 NA few TRBV6-5 TGTGCCAGCAGTTACTTGCCGGACAGTCCTTATGGCTACACCTTC CASSYLPDSPYGYTF
TRBJ1-1 15 NA many TRBV4-1 TGCGCCAGCAGCCAAGATATGGGGGTTAATACTGAAGCTTTCTTT CASSQDMGVNTEAFF
TRBJ2-5 11 NA few TRBV12-2 TGTGCAAGTCATGTCCAAGAGACCCAGTACTTC CASHVQETQYF
TRBJ2-1 14 NA many TRBV27 TGTGCCAGCAGTCCCTGGGGCTCCTACAATGAGCAGTTCTTC CASSPWGSYNEQFF
TRBJ2-3 14 TRBD2 once TRBV6-4 TGTGCCAGCAGTGAATCTAGCGGAACAGATACGCAGTATTTT CASSESSGTDTQYF
TRBJ2-5 14 NA NA TRBV20-1 TGCAGTGCTAGAGATAGCGCCCCAAGTGAGACCCAGTACTTC CSARDSAPSETQYF
TRBJ1-2 11 TRBD1 NA TRBV20-1 TGCAGTGCAGAGGACAGGTTAGGCTACACCTTC CSAEDRLGYTF
TRBJ1-2 15 NA few TRBV7-2 TGTGCCAGCAGCTTAGCAGGGCAGGGTGCTATGGGCTACACCTTC CASSLAGQGAMGYTF
TRBJ1-2 17 NA NA TRBV2 TGTGCCAGCAGTGAAGCGCTTCGGACAAGAAGTAACTATGGCTACACCTTC CASSEALRTRSNYGYTF
TRBJ2-3 12 NA many TRBV28 TGTGCCAGCAGTGAACGGAGCGATACGCAGTATTTT CASSERSDTQYF
TRBJ2-7 15 TRBD2 NA TRBV5-5 TGTGCCAGCAGCTTGGGGCCTAGCGGACCCCTCGAGCAGTACTTC CASSLGPSGPLEQYF
TRBJ1-5 16 TRBD1 NA TRBV2 TGTGCCAGCAGTGCGACAGGGAGGTGGCTCAATCAGCCCCAGCATTTT CASSATGRWLNQPQHF
TRBJ2-5 16 NA NA TRBV21-1 TGTGCCAGCAGCCCGATCTCAGATAACCGGTCAGAGACCCAGTACTTC CASSPISDNRSETQYF
TRBJ2-7 13 NA few TRBV7-2 TGTGCCAGCAGCTCGCCGGCCGTCTACGAGCAGTACTTC CASSSPAVYEQYF